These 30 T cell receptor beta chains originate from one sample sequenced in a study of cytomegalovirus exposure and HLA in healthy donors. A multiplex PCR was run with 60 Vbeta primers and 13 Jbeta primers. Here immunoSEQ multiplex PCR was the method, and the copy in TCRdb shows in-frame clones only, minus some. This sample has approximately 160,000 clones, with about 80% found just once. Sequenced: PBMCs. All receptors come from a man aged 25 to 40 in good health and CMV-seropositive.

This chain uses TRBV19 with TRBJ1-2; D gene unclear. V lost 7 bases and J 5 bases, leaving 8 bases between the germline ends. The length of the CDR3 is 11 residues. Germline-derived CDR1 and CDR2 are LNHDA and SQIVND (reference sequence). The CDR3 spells CASTGNYGYTF. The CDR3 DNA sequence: TGTGCCAGTACCGGTAATTATGGCTACACCTTC.

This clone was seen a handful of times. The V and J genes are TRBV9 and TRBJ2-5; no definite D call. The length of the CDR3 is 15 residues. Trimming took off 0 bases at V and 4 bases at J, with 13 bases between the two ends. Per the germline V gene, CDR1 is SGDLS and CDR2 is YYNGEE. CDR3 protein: CASSVDPVVAETQYF. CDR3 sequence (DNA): TGTGCCAGCAGCGTAGATCCAGTCGTGGCAGAGACCCAGTACTTC.

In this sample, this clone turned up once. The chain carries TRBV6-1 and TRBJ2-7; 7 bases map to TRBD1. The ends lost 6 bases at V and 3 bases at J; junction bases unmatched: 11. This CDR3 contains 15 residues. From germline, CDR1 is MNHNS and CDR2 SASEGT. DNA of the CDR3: TGTGCCAGCAGGCCGGCACACCAGGGGGTCTACGAGCAGTACTTC. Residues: CASRPAHQGVYEQYF.

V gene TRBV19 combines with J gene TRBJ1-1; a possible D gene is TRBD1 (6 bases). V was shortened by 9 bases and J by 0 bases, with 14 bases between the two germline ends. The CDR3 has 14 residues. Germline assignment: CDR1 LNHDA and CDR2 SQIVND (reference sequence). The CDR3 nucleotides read TGTGCCAGCCTCAGGGGTCCGATGAACACTGAAGCTTTCTTT. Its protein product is CASLRGPMNTEAFF.

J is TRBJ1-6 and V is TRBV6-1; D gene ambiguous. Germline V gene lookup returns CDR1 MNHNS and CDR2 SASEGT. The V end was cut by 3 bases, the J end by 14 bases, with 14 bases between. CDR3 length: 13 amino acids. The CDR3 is CASSERGRLTLHF. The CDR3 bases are TGTGCCAGCAGTGAGCGGGGTAGACTAACCCTCCACTTT.

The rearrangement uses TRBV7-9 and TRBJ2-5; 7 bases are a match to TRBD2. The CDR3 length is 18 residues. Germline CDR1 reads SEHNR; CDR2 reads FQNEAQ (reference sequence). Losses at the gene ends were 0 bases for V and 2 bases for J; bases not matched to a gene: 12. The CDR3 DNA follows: TGTGCCAGCAGCTTAGCCATTCTGGGCGGGGGTTTTCAAGAGACCCAGTACTTC. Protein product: CASSLAILGGGFQETQYF.

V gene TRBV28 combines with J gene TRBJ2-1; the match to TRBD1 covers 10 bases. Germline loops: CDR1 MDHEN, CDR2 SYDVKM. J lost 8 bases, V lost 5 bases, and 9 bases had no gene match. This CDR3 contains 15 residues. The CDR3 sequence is CASSPIGTGEDEQFF. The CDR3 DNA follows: TGTGCCAGCAGTCCCATTGGGACAGGGGAGGATGAGCAGTTCTTC.

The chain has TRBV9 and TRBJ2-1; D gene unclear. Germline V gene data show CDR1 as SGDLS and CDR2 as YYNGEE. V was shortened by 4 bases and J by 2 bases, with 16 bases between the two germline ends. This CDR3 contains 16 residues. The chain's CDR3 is CASSLRVSAAYNEQFF. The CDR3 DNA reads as TGTGCCAGCAGCCTTCGCGTGTCCGCTGCCTACAATGAGCAGTTCTTC.

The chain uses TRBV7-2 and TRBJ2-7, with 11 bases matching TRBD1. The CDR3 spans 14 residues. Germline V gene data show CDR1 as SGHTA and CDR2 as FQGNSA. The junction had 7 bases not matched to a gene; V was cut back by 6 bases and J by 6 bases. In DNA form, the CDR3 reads TGTGCCAGCAGTCGGGACAGGGGGGGTGGCGAGCAGTACTTC. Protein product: CASSRDRGGGEQYF.

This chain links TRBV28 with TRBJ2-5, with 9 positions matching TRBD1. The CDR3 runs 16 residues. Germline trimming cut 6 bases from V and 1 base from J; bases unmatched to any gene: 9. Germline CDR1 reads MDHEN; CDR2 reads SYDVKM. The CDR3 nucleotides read TGTGCCAGCAGACCCCGGGACAGGGTGGGCCAAGAGACCCAGTACTTC. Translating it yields CASRPRDRVGQETQYF.

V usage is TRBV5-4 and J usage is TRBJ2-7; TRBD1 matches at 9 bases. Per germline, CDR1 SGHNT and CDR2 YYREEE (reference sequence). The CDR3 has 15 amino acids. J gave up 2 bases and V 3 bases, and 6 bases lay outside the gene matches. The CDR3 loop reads CASSSPGQGTYEQYF. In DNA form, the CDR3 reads TGTGCCAGCAGCTCCCCGGGACAGGGAACCTACGAGCAGTACTTC.

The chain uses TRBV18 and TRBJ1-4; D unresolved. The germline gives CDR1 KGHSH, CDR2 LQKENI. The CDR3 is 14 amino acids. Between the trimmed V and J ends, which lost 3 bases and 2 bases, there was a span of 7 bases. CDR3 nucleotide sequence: TGTGCCAGCTCACCCCGACTGACTAATGAAAAACTGTTTTTT. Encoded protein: CASSPRLTNEKLFF.

In nucleotides, the CDR3 is TGTGCCAGCAGCTCGAGTACAGGGTCTGGGGCCAACGTCCTGACTTTC. It codes for CASSSSTGSGANVLTF. The gene calls are TRBV5-4 and TRBJ2-6; D perhaps matches TRBD1 (6 bases). The CDR3 length is 16 residues. Trimming stripped 3 bases from V and 1 base from J, with 11 bases between. Germline V gives CDR1 SGHNT, CDR2 YYREEE (reference sequence).

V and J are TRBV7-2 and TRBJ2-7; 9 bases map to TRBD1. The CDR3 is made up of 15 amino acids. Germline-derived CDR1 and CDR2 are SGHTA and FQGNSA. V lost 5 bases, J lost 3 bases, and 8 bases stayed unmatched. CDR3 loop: CASSPQGASFYEQYF. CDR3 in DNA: TGTGCCAGCAGCCCACAGGGGGCCTCTTTCTACGAGCAGTACTTC. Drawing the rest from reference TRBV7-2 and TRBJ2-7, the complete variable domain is GAGVSQSPSNKVTEKGKDVELRCDPISGHTALYWYRQSLGQGLEFLIYFQGNSAPDKSGLPSDRFSAERTGGSVSTLTIQRTQQEDSAVYLCASSPQGASFYEQYFGPGTRLTVT.

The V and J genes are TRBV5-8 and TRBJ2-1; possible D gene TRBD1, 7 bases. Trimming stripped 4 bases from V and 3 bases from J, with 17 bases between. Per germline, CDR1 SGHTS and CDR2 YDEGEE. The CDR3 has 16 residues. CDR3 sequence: CASSPMEGTVYNEQFF. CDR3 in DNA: TGTGCCAGCAGCCCAATGGAGGGGACAGTCTACAATGAGCAGTTCTTC. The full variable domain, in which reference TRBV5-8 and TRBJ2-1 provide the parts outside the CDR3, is EAGVTQSPTHLIKTRGQQATLRCSPISGHTSVYWYQQALGLGLQFLLWYDEGEERNRGNFPPRFSGRQFPNYSSELNVNALELEDSALYLCASSPMEGTVYNEQFFGPGTRLTVL.

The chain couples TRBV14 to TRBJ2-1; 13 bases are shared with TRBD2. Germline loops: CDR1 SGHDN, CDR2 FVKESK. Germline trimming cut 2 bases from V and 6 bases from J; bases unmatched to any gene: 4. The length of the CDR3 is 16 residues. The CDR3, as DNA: TGTGCCAGCAGCCAACTTACTAGCGGGGGGGGCAATGAGCAGTTCTTC. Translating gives CASSQLTSGGGNEQFF.

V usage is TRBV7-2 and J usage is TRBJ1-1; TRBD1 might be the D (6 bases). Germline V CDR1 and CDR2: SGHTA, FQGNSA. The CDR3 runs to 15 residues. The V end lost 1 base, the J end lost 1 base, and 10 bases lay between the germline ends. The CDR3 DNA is TGTGCCAGCAGCTTAGAGGGGGTTGGGAACACTGAAGCTTTCTTT. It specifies CASSLEGVGNTEAFF.

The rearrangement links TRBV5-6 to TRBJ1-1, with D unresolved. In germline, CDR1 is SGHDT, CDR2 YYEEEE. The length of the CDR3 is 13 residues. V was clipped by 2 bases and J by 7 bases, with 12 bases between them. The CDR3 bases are TGTGCCAGCAGCTTTCTTTTGAACGGTGAAGCTTTCTTT. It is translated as CASSFLLNGEAFF.

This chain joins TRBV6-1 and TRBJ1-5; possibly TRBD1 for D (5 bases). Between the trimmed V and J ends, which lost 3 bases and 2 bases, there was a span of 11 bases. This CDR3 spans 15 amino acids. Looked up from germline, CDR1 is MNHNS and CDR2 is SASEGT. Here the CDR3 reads CASSDQGWGNQPQHF. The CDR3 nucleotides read TGTGCCAGCAGTGACCAGGGTTGGGGCAATCAGCCCCAGCATTTT.

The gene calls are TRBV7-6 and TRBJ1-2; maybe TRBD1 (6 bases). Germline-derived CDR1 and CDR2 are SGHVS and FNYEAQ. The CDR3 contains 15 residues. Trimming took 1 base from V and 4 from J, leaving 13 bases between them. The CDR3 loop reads CASSLEFGGSYGYTF. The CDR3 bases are TGTGCCAGCAGCTTAGAATTTGGGGGCAGCTATGGCTACACCTTC.

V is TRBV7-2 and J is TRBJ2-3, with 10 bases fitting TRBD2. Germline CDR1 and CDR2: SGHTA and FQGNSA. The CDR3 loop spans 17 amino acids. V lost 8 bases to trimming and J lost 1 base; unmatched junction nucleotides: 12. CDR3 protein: CASLPRSGRAGTDTQYF. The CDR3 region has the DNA TGTGCCAGCCTTCCCCGGAGCGGGAGGGCTGGCACAGATACGCAGTATTTT.

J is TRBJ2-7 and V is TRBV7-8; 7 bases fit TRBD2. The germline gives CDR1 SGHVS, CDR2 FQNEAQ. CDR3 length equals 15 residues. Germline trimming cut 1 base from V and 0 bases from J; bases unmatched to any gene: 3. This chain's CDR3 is CASSLGLAVSYEQYF. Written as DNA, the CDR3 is TGTGCCAGCAGCTTAGGGCTAGCGGTCTCCTACGAGCAGTACTTC.

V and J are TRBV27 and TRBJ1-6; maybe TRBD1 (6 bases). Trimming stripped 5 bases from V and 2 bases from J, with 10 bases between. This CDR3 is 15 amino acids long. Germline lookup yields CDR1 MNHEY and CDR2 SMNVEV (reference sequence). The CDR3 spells CASSQNRAYNSPLHF. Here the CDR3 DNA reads TGTGCCAGCAGTCAAAACAGGGCCTATAATTCACCCCTCCACTTT.

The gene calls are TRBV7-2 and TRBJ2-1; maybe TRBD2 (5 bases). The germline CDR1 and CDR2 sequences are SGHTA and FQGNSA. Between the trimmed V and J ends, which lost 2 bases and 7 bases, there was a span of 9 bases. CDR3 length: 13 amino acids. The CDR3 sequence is CASSLMRENEQFF. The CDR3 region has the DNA TGTGCCAGCAGCTTAATGAGGGAAAATGAGCAGTTCTTC. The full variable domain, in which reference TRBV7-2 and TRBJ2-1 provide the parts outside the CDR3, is GAGVSQSPSNKVTEKGKDVELRCDPISGHTALYWYRQSLGQGLEFLIYFQGNSAPDKSGLPSDRFSAERTGGSVSTLTIQRTQQEDSAVYLCASSLMRENEQFFGPGTRLTVL.

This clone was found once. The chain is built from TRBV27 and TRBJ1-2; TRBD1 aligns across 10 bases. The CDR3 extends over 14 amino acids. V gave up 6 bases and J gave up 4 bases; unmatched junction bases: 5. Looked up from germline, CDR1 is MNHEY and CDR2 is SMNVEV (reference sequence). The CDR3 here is CASSWTGGGYGYTF. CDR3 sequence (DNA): TGTGCCAGCAGCTGGACAGGGGGAGGCTATGGCTACACCTTC.

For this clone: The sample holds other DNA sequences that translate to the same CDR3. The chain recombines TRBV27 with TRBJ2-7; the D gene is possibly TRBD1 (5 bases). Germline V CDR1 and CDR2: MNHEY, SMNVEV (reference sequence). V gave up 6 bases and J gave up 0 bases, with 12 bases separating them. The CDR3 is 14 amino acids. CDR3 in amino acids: CASRKQATSYEQYF. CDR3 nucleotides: TGTGCCAGCAGGAAACAGGCGACCTCCTACGAGCAGTACTTC.

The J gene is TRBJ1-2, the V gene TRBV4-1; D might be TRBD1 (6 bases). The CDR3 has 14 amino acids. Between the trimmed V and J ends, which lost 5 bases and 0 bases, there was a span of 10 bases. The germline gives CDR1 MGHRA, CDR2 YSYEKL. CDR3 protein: CASSAQGANYGYTF. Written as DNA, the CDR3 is TGCGCCAGCAGCGCACAGGGCGCTAACTATGGCTACACCTTC.

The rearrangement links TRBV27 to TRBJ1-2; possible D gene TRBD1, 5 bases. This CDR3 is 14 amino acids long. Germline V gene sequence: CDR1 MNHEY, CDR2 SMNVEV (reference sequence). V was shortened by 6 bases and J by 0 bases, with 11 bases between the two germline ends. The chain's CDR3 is CASRVGGANYGYTF. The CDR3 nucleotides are TGTGCCAGCAGGGTGGGGGGGGCTAACTATGGCTACACCTTC.

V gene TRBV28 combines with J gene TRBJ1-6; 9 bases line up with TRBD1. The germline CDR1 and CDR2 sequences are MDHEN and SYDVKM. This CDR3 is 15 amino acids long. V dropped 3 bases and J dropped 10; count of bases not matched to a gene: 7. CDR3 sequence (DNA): TGTGCCAGCAGTTTGGGGGACAGGGATTCATCACCCCTCCACTTT. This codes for CASSLGDRDSSPLHF. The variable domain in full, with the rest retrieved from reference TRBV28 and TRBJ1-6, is DVKVTQSSRYLVKRTGEKVFLECVQDMDHENMFWYRQDPGLGLRLIYFSYDVKMKEKGDIPEGYSVSREKKERFSLILESASTNQTSMYLCASSLGDRDSSPLHFGNGTRLTVT.

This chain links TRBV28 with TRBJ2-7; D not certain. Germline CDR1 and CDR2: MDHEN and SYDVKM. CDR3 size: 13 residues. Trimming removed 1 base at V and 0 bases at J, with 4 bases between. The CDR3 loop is CASSLSDSYEQYF. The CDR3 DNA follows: TGTGCCAGCAGTTTATCAGACTCCTACGAGCAGTACTTC.